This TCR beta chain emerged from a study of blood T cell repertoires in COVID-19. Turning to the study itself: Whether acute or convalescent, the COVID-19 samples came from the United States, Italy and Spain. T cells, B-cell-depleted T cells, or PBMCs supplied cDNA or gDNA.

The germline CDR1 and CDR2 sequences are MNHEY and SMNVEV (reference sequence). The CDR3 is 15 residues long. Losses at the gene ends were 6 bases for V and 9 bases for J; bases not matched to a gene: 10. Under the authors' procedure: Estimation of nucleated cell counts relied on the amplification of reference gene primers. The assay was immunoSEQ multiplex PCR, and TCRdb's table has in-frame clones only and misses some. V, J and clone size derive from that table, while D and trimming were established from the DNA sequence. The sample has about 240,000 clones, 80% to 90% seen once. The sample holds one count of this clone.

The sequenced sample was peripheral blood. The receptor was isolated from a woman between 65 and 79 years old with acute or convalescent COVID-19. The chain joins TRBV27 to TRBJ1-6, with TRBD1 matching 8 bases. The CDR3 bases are TGTGCCAGCAGAAGAAGACAGGGGCTGAGTTCACCCCTCCACTTT. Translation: CASRRRQGLSSPLHF.